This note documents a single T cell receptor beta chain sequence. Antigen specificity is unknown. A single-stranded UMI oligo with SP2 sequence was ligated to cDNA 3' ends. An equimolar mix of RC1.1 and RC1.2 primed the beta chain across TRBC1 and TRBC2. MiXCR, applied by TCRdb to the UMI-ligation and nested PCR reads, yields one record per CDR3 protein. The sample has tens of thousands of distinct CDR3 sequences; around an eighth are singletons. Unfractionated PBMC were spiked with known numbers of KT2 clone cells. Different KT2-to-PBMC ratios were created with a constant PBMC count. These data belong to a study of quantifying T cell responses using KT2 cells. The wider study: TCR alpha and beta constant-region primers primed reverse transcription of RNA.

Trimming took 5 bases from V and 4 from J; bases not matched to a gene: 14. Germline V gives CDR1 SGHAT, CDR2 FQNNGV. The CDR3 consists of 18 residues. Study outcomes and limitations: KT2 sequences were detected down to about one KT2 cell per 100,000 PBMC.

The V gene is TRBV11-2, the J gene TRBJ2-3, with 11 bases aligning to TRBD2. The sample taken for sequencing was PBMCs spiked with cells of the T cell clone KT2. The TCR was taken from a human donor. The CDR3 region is CASSKIKSGTSGSDTQYF. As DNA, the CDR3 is TGTGCCAGCAGCAAGATCAAGAGTGGGACTAGCGGTTCAGATACGCAGTATTTT.